Below are 3 T cell receptor beta chains sequenced from a single sample in a study of T cells in Graves' hyperthyroidism and ophthalmopathy. RNA transcripts were the template for amplifying TCR beta CDR3 regions. The HTBI primer set served for first-round RT-PCR of the TCR CDR3. Each CDR3 protein is one row after TCRdb ran MiXCR on the multiplex PCR reads. The sample lists approximately 360,000 distinct CDR3 sequences, approximately 14% seen once, with roughly a quarter in the top ten. Input material: blood. The receptors were sampled from a woman aged 18-35 years with Graves' hyperthyroidism that later progressed to Graves' ophthalmopathy.

The chain carries TRBV7-3 and TRBJ2-7; D is possibly TRBD2 (6 bases). The CDR3 has 13 residues. In germline, CDR1 is SGHTA, CDR2 FQGTGA. The V end was cut by 5 bases, the J end by 6 bases, with 14 bases between. CDR3 DNA: TGTGCCAGCAGCCCCCGGGACTCCATCGAGCAGTACTTC. Residues: CASSPRDSIEQYF.

This clonotype was picked up a small number of times. The rearrangement links TRBV7-2 to TRBJ2-1; no reliable D call. The CDR3 sequence is 16 residues long. The V gene's germline CDR1 is SGHTA and CDR2 FQGNSA. The V gene lost 1 base and the J gene lost 3 bases, with 13 bases spanning the gap. CDR3 bases: TGTGCCAGCAGCTTAGTGTCGGATACCCTCTACAATGAGCAGTTCTTC. Translating it yields CASSLVSDTLYNEQFF.

This clonotype was seen at least ten times. The chain links TRBV28 to TRBJ2-5; TRBD1 or TRBD2 may be the D gene (5 bases each). Trimming pared 4 bases from V and 5 bases from J, leaving 17 bases between. Germline values: CDR1 MDHEN, CDR2 SYDVKM. CDR3 length: 15 residues. The CDR3 region is CASSSPRTWGETQYF. CDR3 nucleotide sequence: TGTGCCAGCAGTTCCCCCCGGACGTGGGGGGAGACCCAGTACTTC.